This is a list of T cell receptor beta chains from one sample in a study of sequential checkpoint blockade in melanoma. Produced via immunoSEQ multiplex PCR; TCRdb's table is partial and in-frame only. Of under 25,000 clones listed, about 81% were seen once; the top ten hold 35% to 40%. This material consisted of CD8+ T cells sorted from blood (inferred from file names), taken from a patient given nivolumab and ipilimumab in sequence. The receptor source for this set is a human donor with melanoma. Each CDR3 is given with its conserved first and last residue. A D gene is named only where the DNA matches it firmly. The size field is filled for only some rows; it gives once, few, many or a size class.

CSVDTEGAAYNEQFF,TGCAGCGTTGATACCGAGGGGGCCGCTTACAATGAGCAGTTCTTC,TRBD1,TRBV29-1,.,TRBJ2-1
CASSERQMNTEAFF,TGTGCCAGTAGTGAACGACAGATGAACACTGAAGCTTTCTTT,.,TRBV19,.,TRBJ1-1
CASSGQAYSPLHF,TGTGCCAGCAGTGGGCAGGCTTATTCACCCCTCCACTTT,.,TRBV2,.,TRBJ1-6
CASSDRANQPQHF,TGTGCCAGCAGCGACAGGGCAAATCAGCCCCAGCATTTT,TRBD1,TRBV6-5,.,TRBJ1-5
CASSLPGQYEQYF,TGTGCCAGCAGTTTACCGGGACAGTACGAGCAGTACTTC,TRBD1,TRBV27,.,TRBJ2-7
CASSVTYYGYTF,TGTGCCAGCAGTGTGACTTACTATGGCTACACCTTC,.,TRBV2,.,TRBJ1-2
CASSEPPGTGGDGTNEKLFF,TGTGCCAGCAGTGAACCCCCCGGGACAGGGGGCGACGGAACTAATGAAAAACTGTTTTTT,TRBD1,TRBV6-1,.,TRBJ1-4
CASSPRQGGLLTEAFF,TGTGCCAGCAGCCCAAGACAGGGGGGATTGTTAACTGAAGCTTTCTTT,TRBD1,TRBV7-6,.,TRBJ1-1
CASRLGTGEWYEQYF,TGTGCCAGTAGGCTGGGGACAGGGGAATGGTACGAGCAGTACTTC,TRBD1,TRBV19,few,TRBJ2-7
CASSRGTGEDYEQYF,TGTGCCAGCAGCAGAGGGACAGGGGAGGACTACGAGCAGTACTTC,TRBD1,TRBV16,medium-sized,TRBJ2-7
CASSTGPGMDYGYTF,TGTGCCAGCAGCACCGGACCAGGGATGGACTATGGCTACACCTTC,.,TRBV7-9,.,TRBJ1-2
CASSSRDRDYEQYF,TGTGCCAGCAGCTCCCGGGACAGGGACTACGAGCAGTACTTC,TRBD1,TRBV7-9,large,TRBJ2-7
CATSRGPRGRSDTEAFF,TGTGCCACCAGCAGAGGTCCCAGGGGGCGATCGGACACTGAAGCTTTCTTT,TRBD1,TRBV15,.,TRBJ1-1
CASSPRQGMVTEAFF,TGTGCCAGCAGTCCCCGACAGGGCATGGTCACTGAAGCTTTCTTT,TRBD1,TRBV6-5,once,TRBJ1-1
CASSPGGAHGYTF,TGTGCCAGCTCACCCGGGGGGGCGCATGGCTACACCTTC,.,TRBV18,.,TRBJ1-2
CAWYRVDGYTF,TGTGCCTGGTACAGGGTCGATGGCTACACCTTC,.,TRBV30,.,TRBJ1-2
CASSLGGPEQNTEAFF,TGTGCCAGCAGCTTAGGAGGGCCAGAACAGAACACTGAAGCTTTCTTT,.,TRBV7-6,.,TRBJ1-1
CASIERGTPAHEQYF,TGTGCCAGCATCGAAAGAGGGACTCCAGCTCACGAGCAGTACTTC,.,TRBV28,.,TRBJ2-7
CASSKGLAGTFSYEQYF,TGTGCCAGTAGTAAGGGACTAGCGGGGACCTTCTCCTACGAGCAGTACTTC,TRBD2,TRBV19,.,TRBJ2-7
CSVTVGEAFF,TGCAGCGTTACAGTGGGTGAAGCTTTCTTT,.,TRBV29-1,.,TRBJ1-1
CASTTSGTSNNSPLHF,TGTGCCAGCACCACTTCCGGGACAAGCAATAATTCACCCCTCCACTTT,.,TRBV5-6,.,TRBJ1-6
CAWMMGLATEAFF,TGTGCCTGGATGATGGGGCTCGCGACTGAAGCTTTCTTT,.,TRBV30,few,TRBJ1-1
CASSSQGGVEKLFF,TGTGCCAGCAGCTCCCAGGGAGGGGTAGAAAAACTGTTTTTT,.,TRBV13,.,TRBJ1-4
CATSRDPNSGANVLTF,TGTGCCACCAGCAGAGATCCAAACTCTGGGGCCAACGTCCTGACTTTC,.,TRBV15,medium-sized,TRBJ2-6
CASSLGPGGNEQYF,TGTGCCAGCAGCTTGGGCCCGGGGGGGAACGAGCAGTACTTC,TRBD2,TRBV7-8,.,TRBJ2-7
CASSIIGGYGYTF,TGTGCCAGTAGTATCATAGGGGGTTATGGCTACACCTTC,.,TRBV19,.,TRBJ1-2
CAIHQGGNYGYTF,TGTGCCATCCATCAGGGGGGAAACTATGGCTACACCTTC,TRBD1,TRBV10-3,.,TRBJ1-2
CASSTSGDRVRLRGYTF,TGTGCCAGCAGCACTTCAGGGGACAGGGTACGCTTGCGAGGCTACACCTTC,TRBD1,TRBV7-2,.,TRBJ1-2
CASVLIGVTGSGNTIYF,TGTGCCAGCGTGTTAATCGGGGTGACAGGGTCTGGAAACACCATATATTTT,TRBD1,TRBV2,.,TRBJ1-3
CASSSRGTGTYGYTF,TGTGCCAGCAGTTCACGGGGGACAGGCACCTATGGCTACACCTTC,TRBD1,TRBV27,few,TRBJ1-2
CASSPRTGEGEKLFF,TGTGCCAGCAGCCCCCGGACAGGGGAGGGTGAAAAACTGTTTTTT,TRBD1,TRBV7-6,.,TRBJ1-4
CASRRQIYGYTF,TGTGCAAGCCGGAGGCAGATCTATGGCTACACCTTC,.,TRBV2,.,TRBJ1-2
CSVESGQGDEQYF,TGCAGCGTTGAAAGTGGACAGGGTGACGAGCAGTACTTC,TRBD1,TRBV29-1,.,TRBJ2-7
CASSPRTSGSTGELFF,TGTGCCAGCAGTCCGAGGACTAGCGGGAGTACCGGGGAGCTGTTTTTT,TRBD2,TRBV27,.,TRBJ2-2
CASSWAGLLTNYGYTF,TGTGCCAGCAGTTGGGCGGGCCTTCTAACTAACTATGGCTACACCTTC,.,TRBV28,.,TRBJ1-2
CASSLAAAGNNSPLHF,TGTGCCAGCAGCTTAGCGGCGGCGGGGAATAATTCACCCCTCCACTTT,.,TRBV11-1,.,TRBJ1-6
CASSPTGPEAFF,TGTGCCAGCAGCCCTACAGGCCCAGAAGCTTTCTTT,.,TRBV7-9,.,TRBJ1-1
CASSIVSGTVNEKLFF,TGTGCCAGCAGCATCGTCTCCGGGACAGTTAATGAAAAACTGTTTTTT,.,TRBV21-1,.,TRBJ1-4
CAWTLGGHYGYTF,TGTGCCTGGACTTTAGGGGGTCACTATGGCTACACCTTC,.,TRBV30,.,TRBJ1-2
CASSPYTAEGTYEQYF,TGTGCCAGCAGTCCTTACACGGCCGAGGGCACCTACGAGCAGTACTTC,.,TRBV27,few,TRBJ2-7
CASSPGGDTEAFF,TGTGCCAGCAGCCCCGGGGGAGACACTGAAGCTTTCTTT,.,TRBV21-1,.,TRBJ1-1
CASSRRENTEAFF,TGTGCCAGCAGCCGCAGGGAAAACACTGAAGCTTTCTTT,.,TRBV27,.,TRBJ1-1
CASSLSRGISSYNEQFF,TGTGCCAGCAGTTTATCCCGGGGGATAAGCTCCTACAATGAGCAGTTCTTC,.,TRBV27,.,TRBJ2-1
CASSRDRDWISGNTIYF,TGTGCCAGCAGTCGGGACAGGGATTGGATCTCTGGAAACACCATATATTTT,TRBD1,TRBV28,.,TRBJ1-3
CASSLAGGSTEAFF,TGTGCCAGCAGCTTGGCCGGGGGTAGCACTGAAGCTTTCTTT,.,TRBV5-6,.,TRBJ1-1
CAWSVLPGTYEQYF,TGTGCCTGGAGTGTACTCCCAGGGACCTACGAGCAGTACTTC,.,TRBV30,.,TRBJ2-7
CASSPGQGAGNTIYF,TGTGCCAGCAGCCCGGGACAGGGTGCCGGAAACACCATATATTTT,TRBD1,TRBV7-8,.,TRBJ1-3
CASSIVGGPSNEQFF,TGTGCCAGTAGTATAGTCGGAGGGCCTTCCAATGAGCAGTTCTTC,.,TRBV19,.,TRBJ2-1
CASSYGGDARNQPQHF,TGTGCCAGCAGCTATGGCGGGGACGCCAGAAATCAGCCCCAGCATTTT,.,TRBV7-2,.,TRBJ1-5
CASSYSGTGVNEQFF,TGTGCCAGCAGTTACTCTGGGACAGGGGTCAATGAGCAGTTCTTC,TRBD1,TRBV6-5,once,TRBJ2-1
CSAPAGSGEQYF,TGCAGCGCCCCTGCGGGGAGCGGCGAGCAGTACTTC,.,TRBV29-1,.,TRBJ2-7
CASSGQQGRNTEAFF,TGTGCCAGCAGTGGTCAACAGGGAAGGAACACTGAAGCTTTCTTT,.,TRBV28,.,TRBJ1-1
CASSQDHLGTGDHEQYF,TGTGCCAGCAGCCAAGACCACCTGGGGACAGGGGACCACGAGCAGTACTTC,TRBD1,TRBV14,.,TRBJ2-7
CASEKAGAPYEQYF,TGTGCCAGCGAGAAAGCGGGGGCCCCCTACGAGCAGTACTTC,TRBD2,TRBV7-9,.,TRBJ2-7
CASSLGLVSYEQYF,TGTGCCAGCAGCTTAGGGCTAGTCAGCTACGAGCAGTACTTC,.,TRBV13,.,TRBJ2-7
CASSSVRDGANVLTF,TGTGCCAGCAGTTCCGTCAGGGATGGGGCCAACGTCCTGACTTTC,.,TRBV27,.,TRBJ2-6
CASNYADGLPSDEQYF,TGTGCCAGCAACTACGCGGATGGACTACCCTCGGATGAGCAGTACTTC,.,TRBV7-8,.,TRBJ2-7
CASRLSQGHSYEQYF,TGTGCCAGTCGACTATCACAGGGGCACTCCTACGAGCAGTACTTC,TRBD1,TRBV6-5,.,TRBJ2-7
CASSTWTAPEAFF,TGTGCCAGTAGTACGTGGACAGCTCCAGAAGCTTTCTTT,.,TRBV19,.,TRBJ1-1
CASSLGGANTEAFF,TGTGCCAGCAGTTTGGGGGGGGCGAACACTGAAGCTTTCTTT,.,TRBV27,.,TRBJ1-1